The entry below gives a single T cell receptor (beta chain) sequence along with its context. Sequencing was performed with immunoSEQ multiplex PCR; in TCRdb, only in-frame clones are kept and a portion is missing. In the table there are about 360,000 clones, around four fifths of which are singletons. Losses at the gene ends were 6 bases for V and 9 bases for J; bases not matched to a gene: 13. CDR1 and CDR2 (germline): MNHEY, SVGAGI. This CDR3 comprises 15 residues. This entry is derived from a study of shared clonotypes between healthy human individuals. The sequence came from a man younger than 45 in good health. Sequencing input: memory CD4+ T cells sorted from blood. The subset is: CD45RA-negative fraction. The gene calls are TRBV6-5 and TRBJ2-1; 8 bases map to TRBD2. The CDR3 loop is CASSPTHGGGGEQFF. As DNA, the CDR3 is TGTGCCAGCAGCCCTACTCACGGGGGGGGCGGTGAGCAGTTCTTC.